This passage covers 14 T cell receptor beta chains from one sample sequenced in a study of T cells after yellow fever vaccination. One entry per CDR3 protein, called by TCRdb with MiXCR from the 5' RACE reads. The sample includes some 600,000 distinct CDR3 sequences, 17% of them seen just once. Sequencing used PBMCs, obtained 5 days after the first yellow fever vaccination. These TCRs come from a young man who received the YFV17D yellow fever vaccine.

The sample holds a few counts of this clonotype. Compared with germline, one end of the junction differs, possibly owing to a read error. This chain links TRBV18 with TRBJ1-1, with TRBD1 matching over 8 bases. The CDR3 totals 14 residues. Germline V gene data show CDR1 as KGHSH and CDR2 as LQKENI. The CDR3, as DNA: TGTGCCAGCTCACTCGGACAGGGTAGGCCTGGATCCCCCTTT. Translated, it gives CASSLGQGRPGSPF.

V usage is TRBV5-1 and J usage is TRBJ2-5; tentatively, D is TRBD1 (5 bases). This CDR3 spans 14 amino acids. CDR1 and CDR2 (germline): SGHRS, YFSETQ. The V and J ends lost 4 bases and 1 base respectively, with 11 bases between them. Here the CDR3 reads CASSPREPQETQYF. The CDR3 DNA follows: TGCGCCAGCAGCCCCAGGGAACCCCAAGAGACCCAGTACTTC. Supplemented by reference TRBV5-1 and TRBJ2-5, the full variable domain reads KAGVTQTPRYLIKTRGQQVTLSCSPISGHRSVSWYQQTPGQGLQFLFEYFSETQRNKGNFPGRFSGRQFSNSRSEMNVSTLELGDSALYLCASSPREPQETQYFGPGTRLLVL.

With respect to this clonotype: At one end the junction does not follow the germline gene, possibly because of a read error. The chain uses TRBV19 and TRBJ1-5, with 8 bases identical to TRBD1. Germline V gene data show CDR1 as LNHDA and CDR2 as SQIVND (reference sequence). CDR3 length: 15 amino acids. This chain's CDR3 is CVSSMTGVGVQPQHF. CDR3 bases: TGTGTCAGTAGTATGACAGGGGTCGGTGTTCAGCCCCAGCATTTT.

CDR3 bases: TGTGCCAGCAGCCGCCAAGACGAGCAGTACTTC. Amino acid sequence: CASSRQDEQYF. The chain employs TRBV7-9 and TRBJ2-7, with D unresolved. The V end lost 5 bases, the J end lost 5 bases, and 7 bases lay between the germline ends. This CDR3 is 11 amino acids long. CDR1 SEHNR and CDR2 FQNEAQ come from the germline V gene (reference sequence).

The CDR3 region is CASSGTVNTGELFF. The CDR3 coding sequence is TGTGCCAGCTCCGGGACAGTGAACACCGGGGAGCTGTTTTTT. The chain combines TRBV18 with TRBJ2-2; TRBD1 matches at 7 bases. The germline gives CDR1 KGHSH, CDR2 LQKENI. This CDR3 region has 14 residues. V shed 6 bases, J shed 1 base, and the junction held 2 bases outside the gene matches.

Only a few counts were recorded for this clonotype. The V and J genes are TRBV5-1 and TRBJ1-2; D perhaps matches TRBD1 (5 bases). V was trimmed by 0 bases and J by 3 bases, leaving 12 bases between them. The CDR3 length is 15 residues. CDR1 SGHRS and CDR2 YFSETQ come from the germline V gene. CDR3 DNA: TGCGCCAGCAGCTTGGACCCAGGGATCGACTATGGCTACACCTTC. Amino acid sequence: CASSLDPGIDYGYTF.

Here the CDR3 reads CATREEPGDSNQPQHF. Here the CDR3 DNA reads TGTGCCACCAGGGAAGAGCCAGGGGACAGCAATCAGCCCCAGCATTTT. The chain has TRBV15 and TRBJ1-5; tentatively, D is TRBD1 (6 bases). The CDR3 length is 16 residues. Trimming cost V 6 bases and J 1 base, with 16 bases left between them. Germline lookup yields CDR1 LNHNV and CDR2 YYDKDF (reference sequence).

This clonotype turned up a few times. V usage is TRBV2 and J usage is TRBJ2-7, with TRBD1 identical over 7 bases. CDR3 length: 12 residues. The J segment lost 4 bases and the V segment lost 6 bases, leaving 3 bases of the junction unmatched. Germline CDR1 is SNHLY and CDR2 is FYNNEI. The CDR3 loop reads CASRPTGYEQYV. The CDR3 nucleotides read TGTGCCAGCAGACCGACAGGGTACGAGCAGTACGTC.

This rearrangement joins TRBV20-1 to TRBJ2-5; D is unresolved. The CDR3 loop spans 12 amino acids. Trimming cost V 3 bases and J 2 bases, with 7 bases left between them. The V gene's germline CDR1 is DFQATT and CDR2 SNEGSKA (reference sequence). The chain's CDR3 is CSASTGQETQYF. Written as DNA, the CDR3 is TGCAGTGCTAGTACCGGTCAAGAGACCCAGTACTTC.

This clonotype was seen more than once but under ten times. V is TRBV6-1 and J is TRBJ1-6, with TRBD1 as a possible D gene (5 bases). Trimming removed 7 bases from V and 5 bases from J, with 18 bases in between. The CDR3 runs 16 residues. Germline V gene lookup returns CDR1 MNHNS and CDR2 SASEGT. The CDR3 nucleotides are TGTGCCAGCATCAGGTCGGGGGGACCACATAATTCACCCCTCCACTTT. Protein: CASIRSGGPHNSPLHF.

Only one count was recorded for this clonotype. This may come from a read error, since a much larger clone is one base off. The chain links TRBV7-2 to TRBJ1-1; no clear D gene. From germline, CDR1 is SGHTA and CDR2 FQGNSA. V shed 0 bases and J shed 13 bases, with 15 bases lying between them. The CDR3 sequence is 13 residues long. The CDR3 region is CASSLAENSVDFF. The CDR3, as DNA: TGTGCCAGCAGCTTAGCTGAGAACAGTGTAGATTTCTTT.

This clonotype was picked up a small number of times. The chain links TRBV12-3 or TRBV12-4 to TRBJ1-5; D is unclear. V lost 4 bases to trimming and J lost 1 base, with 11 bases between them. This CDR3 is built from 15 residues. The CDR3 is CASSSVQASNQPQHF. In DNA, the CDR3 is TGTGCCAGCAGTTCTGTCCAGGCGAGCAATCAGCCCCAGCATTTT.

This rearrangement joins TRBV5-1 to TRBJ2-5; D is unclear. The CDR3 sequence is 13 residues long. Trimming cost V 3 bases and J 2 bases, with 8 bases left between them. The germline V gene has CDR1 SGHRS and CDR2 YFSETQ. CDR3 sequence: CASSWQAQETQYF. The CDR3 nucleotides read TGCGCCAGCAGCTGGCAGGCACAAGAGACCCAGTACTTC.

This clonotype was seen a few times. V and J are TRBV6-2 or TRBV6-3 and TRBJ2-7; no definite D call. The length of the CDR3 is 14 residues. CDR1 and CDR2 (germline): MNHEY, SVGEGT. V dropped 0 bases and J dropped 1 base, with 7 bases sitting between them. CDR3 protein: CASSYSAHSYEQYV. The CDR3 nucleotides are TGTGCCAGCAGTTACTCGGCGCATTCCTACGAGCAGTACGTC.